What follows describes a single TCR beta chain. No antigen is known for it. Nothing much larger sits one base from this clone, and base qualities are not available. TCRbeta CDR3 regions were amplified from genomic DNA using the immunoSEQ Assay, a bias-controlled multiplex PCR. Concerning the study's data processing: Nucleated cell counts per sample were estimated from amplification of reference gene primers within the assay. To quantify the absolute abundance of each unique TCRbeta CDR3 rearrangement, sequence reads were collapsed and filtered. For each sample, productive Simpson clonality was calculated as the square root of Simpson's diversity index over productive rearrangements. This is the immuneACCESS table as TCRdb keeps it, with only in-frame sequences that have V and J called. A part of the clones is gone; compared with another copy, unresolved V genes explain less than half, and the rest is unexplained. Clonal size and the V and J genes are those of that table, whereas D and trimming came from the DNA. The sample table holds 200,000 to 250,000 clones, of which about 80% were seen once. Of the sample, about 15% is held by the ten largest clones.

CDR1 and CDR2, looked up from the germline V gene, are SGDLS and YYNGEE. Unmatched junction bases come to 5, with V trimmed by 4 bases and J by 6 bases. From the cysteine up to the phenylalanine, the CDR3 has a length of 13 residues. CDR3 DNA only is kept here, 39 bases in frame from base 1. This sample was included in a study of blood T cell repertoires in COVID-19 (dated by TCRdb to 2020 to 2021). Context from the whole study: Collaborator samples came from the United States, Italy and Spain and covered acute and convalescent phases of COVID-19. The repertoires were made available in a free public database intended to serve as a resource for research on the immune response to SARS-CoV-2. Subjects who had been exposed to COVID-19, were actively infected with it, or had recovered from it provided the deeply sampled blood TCRbeta repertoires that made up the dataset. Samples were obtained from the ongoing ImmuneRACE study (first 160 participants) and from 1,254 subjects provided by 6 global collaborators. Nearly every sample came with metadata listing a de-identified subject ID, COVID-19 status, age in years and sex. The prospective study material was composed of cDNA or gDNA derived from T cells, B-cell-depleted T cells, or PBMCs. Where available, HLA class I and class II types were taken from metadata supplied by the sample provider and were not determined by assay-based typing.

General study outcomes and caveats: How much clinical and demographic metadata was included differed by source and by participant, and the metadata was provided uncurated.

Enrolling through a virtual design, the prospective study's participants ranged in age from roughly 18 to 89 years and lived across some 22 United States geographic areas. To assign participants to cohorts, the prospective study relied on clinical history that participants themselves reported in a screening survey and a study questionnaire. Recovered participants in ImmuneRACE Cohort 3 were defined as having two consecutive negative NP/OP PCR tests, clearance from a healthcare professional, or resolution of symptoms. Mobile phlebotomists in the prospective study collected whole blood, serum and a nasopharyngeal or oropharyngeal swab from every participant. Prospective study participants could optionally give additional blood draws and questionnaires over an approximately 2-month period. Blood samples from the prospective study were shipped frozen or at room temperature prior to DNA extraction.

The receptor was derived from a man between 35 and 55 years old who had recovered from COVID-19. The specimen sequenced was PBMCs or T cells enriched from blood (not recorded which). The sequence joins TRBV9 to TRBJ1-2; 8 central bases correspond to TRBD1. The CDR3 reads as follows: CASSSDRVHGYTF. The DNA sequence is TGTGCCAGCAGCTCGGACAGGGTGCATGGCTACACCTTC.